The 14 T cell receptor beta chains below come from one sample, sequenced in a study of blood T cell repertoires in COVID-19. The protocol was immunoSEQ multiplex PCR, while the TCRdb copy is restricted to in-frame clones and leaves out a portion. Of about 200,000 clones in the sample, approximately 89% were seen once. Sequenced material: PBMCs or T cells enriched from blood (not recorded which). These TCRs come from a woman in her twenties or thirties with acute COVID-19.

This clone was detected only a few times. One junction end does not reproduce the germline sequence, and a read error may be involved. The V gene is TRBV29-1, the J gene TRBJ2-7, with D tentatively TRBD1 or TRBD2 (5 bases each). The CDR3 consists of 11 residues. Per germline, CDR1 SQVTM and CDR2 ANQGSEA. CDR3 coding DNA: TGCAGCGTCGAAGAGGGGCACGAGCAGTACTTC. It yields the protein CSVEEGHEQYF.

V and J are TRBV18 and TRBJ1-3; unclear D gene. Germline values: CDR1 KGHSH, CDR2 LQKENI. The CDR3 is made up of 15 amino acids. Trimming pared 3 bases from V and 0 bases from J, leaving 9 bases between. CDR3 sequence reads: CASSPSGYSGNTIYF. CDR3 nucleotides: TGTGCCAGCTCACCGTCGGGGTACTCTGGAAACACCATATATTTT.

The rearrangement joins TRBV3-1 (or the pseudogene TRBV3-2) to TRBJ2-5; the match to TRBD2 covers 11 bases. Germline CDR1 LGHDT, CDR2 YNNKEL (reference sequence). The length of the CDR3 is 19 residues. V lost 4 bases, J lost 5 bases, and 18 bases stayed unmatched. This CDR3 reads CASSPFQDSGGVPWETQYF. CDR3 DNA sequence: TGTGCCAGCAGCCCCTTCCAGGATAGCGGGGGGGTGCCATGGGAGACCCAGTACTTC.

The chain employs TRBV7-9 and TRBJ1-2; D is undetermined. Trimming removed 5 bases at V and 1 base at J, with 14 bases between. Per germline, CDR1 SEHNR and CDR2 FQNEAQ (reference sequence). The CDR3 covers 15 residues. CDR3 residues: CASSPVEGINYGYTF. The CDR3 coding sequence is TGTGCCAGCAGCCCGGTGGAGGGCATTAACTATGGCTACACCTTC. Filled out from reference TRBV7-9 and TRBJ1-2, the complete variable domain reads DTGVSQNPRHKITKRGQNVTFRCDPISEHNRLYWYRQTLGQGPEFLTYFQNEAQLEKSRLLSDRFSAERPKGSFSTLEIQRTEQGDSAMYLCASSPVEGINYGYTFGSGTRLTVV.

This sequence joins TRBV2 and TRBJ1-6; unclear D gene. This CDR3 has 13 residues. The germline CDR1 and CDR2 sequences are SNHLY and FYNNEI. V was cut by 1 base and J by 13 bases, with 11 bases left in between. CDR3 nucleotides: TGTGCCAGCAGTGAAGTCGGAGGAGGCCCCCTCCACTTT. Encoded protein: CASSEVGGGPLHF.

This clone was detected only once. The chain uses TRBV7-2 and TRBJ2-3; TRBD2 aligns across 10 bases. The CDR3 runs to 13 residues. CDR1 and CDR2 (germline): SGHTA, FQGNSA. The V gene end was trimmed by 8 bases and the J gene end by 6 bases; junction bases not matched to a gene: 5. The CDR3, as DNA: TGTGCCAGCGGGGGAGCGGGAGGGGATACGCAGTATTTT. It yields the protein CASGGAGGDTQYF. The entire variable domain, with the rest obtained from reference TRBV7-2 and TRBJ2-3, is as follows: GAGVSQSPSNKVTEKGKDVELRCDPISGHTALYWYRQSLGQGLEFLIYFQGNSAPDKSGLPSDRFSAERTGGSVSTLTIQRTQQEDSAVYLCASGGAGGDTQYFGPGTRLTVL.

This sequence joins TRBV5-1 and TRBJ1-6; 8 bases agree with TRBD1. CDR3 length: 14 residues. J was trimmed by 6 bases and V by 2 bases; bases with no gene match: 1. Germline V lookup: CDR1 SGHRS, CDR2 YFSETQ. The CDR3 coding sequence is TGCGCCAGCAGCTTAGACAGGGGTAATTCACCCCTCCACTTT. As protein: CASSLDRGNSPLHF.

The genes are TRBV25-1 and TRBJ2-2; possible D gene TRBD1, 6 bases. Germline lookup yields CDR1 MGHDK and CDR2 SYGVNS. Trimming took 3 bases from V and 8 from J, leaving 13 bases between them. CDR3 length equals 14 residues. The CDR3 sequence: CASSELGGLGELFF. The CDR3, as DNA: TGTGCCAGCAGTGAGCTAGGGGGTTTAGGGGAGCTGTTTTTT.

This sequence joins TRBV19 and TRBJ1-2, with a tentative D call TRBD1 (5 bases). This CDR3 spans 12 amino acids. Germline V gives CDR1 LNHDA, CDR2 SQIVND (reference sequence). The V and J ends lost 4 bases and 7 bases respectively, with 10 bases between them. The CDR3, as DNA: TGTGCCAGTAGTAGAGGGGAGGTTGGCTACACCTTC. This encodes CASSRGEVGYTF. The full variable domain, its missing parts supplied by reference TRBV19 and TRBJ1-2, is DGGITQSPKYLFRKEGQNVTLSCEQNLNHDAMYWYRQDPGQGLRLIYYSQIVNDFQKGDIAEGYSVSREKKESFPLTVTSAQKNPTAFYLCASSRGEVGYTFGSGTRLTVV.

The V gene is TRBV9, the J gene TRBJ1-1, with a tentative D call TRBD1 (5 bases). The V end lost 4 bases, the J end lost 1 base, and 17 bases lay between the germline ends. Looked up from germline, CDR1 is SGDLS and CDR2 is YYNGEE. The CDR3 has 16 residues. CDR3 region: CASSQGGVGGNTEAFF. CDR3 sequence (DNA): TGTGCCAGCAGCCAGGGAGGGGTTGGAGGGAACACTGAAGCTTTCTTT.

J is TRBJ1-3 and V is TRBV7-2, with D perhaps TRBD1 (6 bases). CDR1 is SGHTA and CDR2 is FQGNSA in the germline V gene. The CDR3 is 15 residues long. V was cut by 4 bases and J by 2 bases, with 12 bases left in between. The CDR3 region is CASSSPRTAGNTIYF. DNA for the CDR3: TGTGCCAGCAGCTCGCCGAGGACAGCTGGAAACACCATATATTTT.

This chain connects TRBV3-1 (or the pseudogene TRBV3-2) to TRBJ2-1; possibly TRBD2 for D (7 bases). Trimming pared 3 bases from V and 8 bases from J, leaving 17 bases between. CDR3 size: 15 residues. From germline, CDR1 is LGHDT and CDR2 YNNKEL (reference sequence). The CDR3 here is CASSHWVGGRDEQFF. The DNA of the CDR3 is TGTGCCAGCAGCCATTGGGTCGGGGGGCGGGATGAGCAGTTCTTC.

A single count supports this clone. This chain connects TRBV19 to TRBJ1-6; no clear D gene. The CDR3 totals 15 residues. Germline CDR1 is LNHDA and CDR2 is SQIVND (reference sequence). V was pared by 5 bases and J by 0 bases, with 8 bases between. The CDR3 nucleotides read TGTGCCAGTAGTTCACAAAGCTCCTATAATTCACCCCTCCACTTT. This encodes CASSSQSSYNSPLHF.

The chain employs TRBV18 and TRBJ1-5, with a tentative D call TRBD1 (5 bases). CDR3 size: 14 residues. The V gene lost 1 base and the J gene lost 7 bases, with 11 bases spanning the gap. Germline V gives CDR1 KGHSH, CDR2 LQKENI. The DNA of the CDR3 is TGTGCCAGCTCACCACAGGGGATGGGGCAGCCCCAGCATTTT. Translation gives CASSPQGMGQPQHF.